This T cell receptor (beta chain) was sequenced for a study of blood T cells in healthy people across ages. General observations from the study: Observed TCR beta diversity showed a strong correlation with the percentage of naive T cells as measured by flow cytometry.

For the second PCR, which ran for 7 to 11 cycles, a sample-barcoded 5' primer and a J-beta primer mix were used. A template-switch adaptor that had 12 random nucleotides put a tag on each cDNA molecule. TCRdb itself ran the 5' RACE reads through MiXCR, one entry per CDR3 protein. This table has 1.8 million or so distinct CDR3 sequences, more than 35% appearing once. Germline CDR1 reads KGHSH; CDR2 reads LQKENI. CDR3 length: 14 residues. V lost 6 bases and J 3 bases, leaving 15 bases between the germline ends. As concerns this clonotype: What it recognizes is unknown.

The specimen was blood. The rearrangement links TRBV18 to TRBJ2-7, with D possibly TRBD1 on 5 matching bases. This clonotype originated in a human donor in good health. CDR3 DNA: TGTGCCAGCTCTCCTCGACAGACCAACTACGAGCAGTACTTC. Its translation is CASSPRQTNYEQYF. The whole variable domain, remainder taken from reference TRBV18 and TRBJ2-7, is NAGVMQNPRHLVRRRGQEARLRCSPMKGHSHVYWYRQLPEEGLKFMVYLQKENIIDESGMPKERFSAEFPKEGPSILRIQQVVRGDSAAYFCASSPRQTNYEQYFGPGTRLTVT.